This T cell receptor beta chain was obtained from a study of identical twins. Study conclusions and caveats: There were fewer insertions in abundant cord blood beta clonotypes, but memory repertoires showed no such pattern. Low generation-probability sequences were in excess among twin-shared out-of-frame alpha sequences.

With template switching, a universal primer site was added, and the cDNA carried unique molecular identifiers. MiXCR, run by TCRdb on the 5' RACE reads, gives a single entry per CDR3 protein. The table lists about 730,000 distinct CDR3 sequences, approximately 22% of them singletons, with approximately 4.5% in the top ten. The V gene lost 0 bases and the J gene lost 2 bases, with 5 bases spanning the gap. The length of the CDR3 is 13 residues. Germline assignment: CDR1 SGDLS and CDR2 YYNGEE. With regard to this clonotype: The antigen is unknown.

This same sample was also part of a study on T cells expressing NK-cell markers.

The sample taken for sequencing was PBMCs. This rearrangement joins TRBV9 to TRBJ1-1; no clear D gene. The source is a woman aged 18-29 years in good health. In DNA form, the CDR3 reads TGTGCCAGCAGCGTAGGAGACAACACTGAAGCTTTCTTT. Amino acids: CASSVGDNTEAFF. The complete variable domain, with remaining parts taken from reference TRBV9 and TRBJ1-1, reads DSGVTQTPKHLITATGQRVTLRCSPRSGDLSVYWYQQSLDQGLQFLIQYYNGEERAKGNILERFSAQQFPDLHSELNLSSLELGDSALYFCASSVGDNTEAFFGQGTRLTVV.